The next 18 T cell receptor beta chains were all read from a single sample in a study of blood T cells in healthy people across ages. Next came a second PCR, run for about 6 to 12 cycles, which used a sample-barcoded 5' primer along with a J-beta primer mix. Via MiXCR, TCRdb re-called the 5' RACE reads, giving one row per CDR3 protein. Altogether 1.4 million to 1.5 million distinct CDR3 sequences are present, roughly 40% being singletons, with the ten largest covering 7.9%. The specimen was blood. These TCRs come from a woman between 18 and 29 years old in good health.

This clonotype was counted only a few times. V usage is TRBV28 and J usage is TRBJ1-2, with TRBD1 as a possible D gene (5 bases). The CDR3 is made up of 13 amino acids. Deletions cut 6 bases from V and 4 bases from J, with 12 bases between. Germline V gene data show CDR1 as MDHEN and CDR2 as SYDVKM. The CDR3 reads CASRPDRSYGYTF. DNA of the CDR3: TGTGCCAGCAGACCTGACAGAAGCTATGGCTACACCTTC.

In this sample, this clonotype turned up a few times. This rearrangement joins TRBV20-1 to TRBJ2-3; tentative D call: TRBD2 (6 bases). V lost 6 bases and J 2 bases, leaving 18 bases between the germline ends. CDR1 DFQATT and CDR2 SNEGSKA come from the germline V gene (reference sequence). There are 15 residues in the CDR3. This CDR3 reads CSAGTRDFTTDTQYF. CDR3 DNA: TGCAGTGCGGGGACCCGGGACTTTACCACAGATACGCAGTATTTT.

The chain's CDR3 is CASSPGRESEAFF. DNA for the CDR3: TGTGCCAGCAGCCCCGGGAGGGAAAGTGAAGCTTTCTTT. The rearrangement uses TRBV7-2 and TRBJ1-1; no clear D gene. The CDR3 has 13 amino acids. CDR1 is SGHTA, CDR2 FQGNSA, per germline. The V end lost 5 bases, the J end lost 7 bases, and 14 bases lay between the germline ends.

The sample holds many counts of this clonotype. This chain joins TRBV10-3 and TRBJ2-7, with 7 bases that match TRBD1. Losses at the gene ends were 5 bases for V and 5 bases for J; bases not matched to a gene: 6. The CDR3 contains 13 residues. CDR1 ENHRY and CDR2 SYGVKD come from the germline V gene. The CDR3 DNA reads TGTGCCATCAGTAAGGGACAGTCCAACGAGCAGTACTTC. Translation: CAISKGQSNEQYF.

The chain couples TRBV5-1 to TRBJ2-7; either TRBD1 or TRBD2 may supply D (5 bases each). V was clipped by 3 bases and J by 3 bases, with 10 bases between them. There are 13 residues in the CDR3. CDR1 is SGHRS and CDR2 is YFSETQ in the germline V gene. The CDR3 sequence: CASSYGANYEQYF. The CDR3 DNA is TGCGCCAGCAGCTACGGGGCCAACTACGAGCAGTACTTC.

The chain recombines TRBV27 with TRBJ1-1; no firm D call. From germline, CDR1 is MNHEY and CDR2 SMNVEV (reference sequence). The CDR3 runs to 13 residues. V lost 6 bases and J 7 bases, leaving 15 bases between the germline ends. The chain's CDR3 is CASSPAAAFEAFF. The CDR3 DNA reads TGTGCCAGCAGCCCGGCGGCGGCTTTTGAAGCTTTCTTT.

V gene TRBV3-1 combines with J gene TRBJ2-1, with 12 bases that match TRBD2. This CDR3 is built from 17 residues. Germline CDR1 and CDR2: LGHDT and YNNKEL (reference sequence). The J segment lost 8 bases and the V segment lost 4 bases, leaving 12 bases of the junction unmatched. The DNA of the CDR3 is TGTGCCAGCAGCCCCCCGGCTAGCGGGAGGGCCGGAGATGAGCAGTTCTTC. As protein: CASSPPASGRAGDEQFF.

Points on this clonotype: The junction shows a germline mismatch at one end, possibly a read error. The chain links TRBV7-9 to TRBJ2-1; D unclear. This CDR3 is built from 14 residues. Germline-derived CDR1 and CDR2 are SEHNR and FQNEAQ (reference sequence). The CDR3 is CASSLTGRADERFF. CDR3 bases: TGTGCCAGCAGCTTGACGGGCCGGGCGGATGAGCGGTTCTTC.

V is TRBV20-1 and J is TRBJ2-1; TRBD2 aligns across 9 bases. V shed 6 bases and J 6 bases; nucleotides not matched to a gene: 3. CDR1 and CDR2 from the germline V gene are DFQATT and SNEGSKA (reference sequence). This CDR3 has 12 residues. CDR3 coding DNA: TGCAGTGCGGGGACTAGCACCAATGAGCAGTTCTTC. Protein: CSAGTSTNEQFF.

This clonotype was detected only a few times. The chain recombines TRBV12-3 or TRBV12-4 with TRBJ1-1, with D possibly matching TRBD1 (6 bases). V lost 6 bases, J lost 1 base, and 12 bases lay in between. The CDR3 is 14 amino acids. CDR3: CASRYWTENTEAFF. The CDR3 DNA reads TGTGCCAGCAGATACTGGACAGAGAACACTGAAGCTTTCTTT.

This clonotype has just a few counts. V gene TRBV12-3 or TRBV12-4 combines with J gene TRBJ2-1; no firm D call. CDR3 length equals 13 residues. With 7 bases removed from V and 0 bases from J, the gap between germline ends came to 7 bases. The CDR3 reads CASNENSYNEQFF. CDR3 nucleotides: TGTGCCAGCAATGAAAACTCCTACAATGAGCAGTTCTTC.

There are many counts of this clonotype. V and J are TRBV5-1 and TRBJ2-1, with TRBD2 matching over 10 bases. The CDR3 is made up of 17 amino acids. V shed 4 bases, J shed 7 bases, and the junction held 14 bases outside the gene matches. Per germline, CDR1 SGHRS and CDR2 YFSETQ. The CDR3 DNA reads as TGCGCCAGCAGCCTCAGGGGGCTAGCGGGAGATAGGAATGAGCAGTTCTTC. Protein sequence: CASSLRGLAGDRNEQFF. The variable domain in full, completed from reference TRBV5-1 and TRBJ2-1, reads KAGVTQTPRYLIKTRGQQVTLSCSPISGHRSVSWYQQTPGQGLQFLFEYFSETQRNKGNFPGRFSGRQFSNSRSEMNVSTLELGDSALYLCASSLRGLAGDRNEQFFGPGTRLTVL.

V and J are TRBV3-1 and TRBJ1-1; D is possibly TRBD1 (6 bases). Germline assignment: CDR1 LGHDT and CDR2 YNNKEL (reference sequence). V gave up 0 bases and J gave up 4 bases, with 12 bases separating them. This CDR3 spans 15 amino acids. The CDR3 DNA is TGTGCCAGCAGCCAAGAGAATTTAGGGGGCACTGAAGCTTTCTTT. Protein product: CASSQENLGGTEAFF.

The sample holds a few counts of this clonotype. This sequence joins TRBV7-9 and TRBJ2-6, with D possibly matching TRBD1 (6 bases). With 3 bases removed from V and 0 bases from J, the gap between germline ends came to 15 bases. Germline V gene data show CDR1 as SEHNR and CDR2 as FQNEAQ (reference sequence). The CDR3 runs to 18 residues. The CDR3 here is CASSFALTGLSGANVLTF. CDR3 bases: TGTGCCAGCAGCTTCGCATTGACAGGCCTCTCTGGGGCCAACGTCCTGACTTTC.

The chain carries TRBV2 and TRBJ1-6, with 7 bases matching TRBD1. This CDR3 spans 15 amino acids. V shed 10 bases, J shed 8 bases, and the junction held 14 bases outside the gene matches. CDR1 is SNHLY and CDR2 is FYNNEI in the germline V gene. The CDR3: CATQGVQGLDSPLHF. Here the CDR3 DNA reads TGTGCCACCCAGGGGGTGCAGGGACTGGATTCACCCCTCCACTTT.

This clonotype was counted only a few times. CDR3 amino acids: CASSHGTIGETQYF. In DNA form, the CDR3 reads TGTGCCAGCAGCCACGGGACTATCGGGGAGACCCAGTACTTC. This chain links TRBV9 with TRBJ2-5; 7 bases line up with TRBD2. The CDR3 has 14 residues. CDR1 and CDR2 (germline): SGDLS, YYNGEE. Losses at the gene ends were 4 bases for V and 5 bases for J; bases not matched to a gene: 8.

This clonotype was detected only a few times. The chain combines TRBV27 with TRBJ2-5, with a weak D call TRBD2 (6 bases). V lost 5 bases to trimming and J lost 5 bases, with 15 bases between them. Per the germline V gene, CDR1 is MNHEY and CDR2 is SMNVEV (reference sequence). The CDR3 spans 14 residues. CDR3 in DNA: TGTGCCAGCAGTGGACCTGTGGAGGGGGAGACCCAGTACTTC. Its protein product is CASSGPVEGETQYF.

The chain employs TRBV7-9 and TRBJ1-1; maybe TRBD1 (6 bases). The V and J ends lost 3 bases and 7 bases respectively, with 15 bases between them. CDR1 is SEHNR, CDR2 FQNEAQ, per germline (reference sequence). CDR3 length equals 14 residues. The CDR3 DNA sequence: TGTGCCAGCAGCTTCCGGGGGCATGGGAATGAAGCTTTCTTT. It translates to CASSFRGHGNEAFF.